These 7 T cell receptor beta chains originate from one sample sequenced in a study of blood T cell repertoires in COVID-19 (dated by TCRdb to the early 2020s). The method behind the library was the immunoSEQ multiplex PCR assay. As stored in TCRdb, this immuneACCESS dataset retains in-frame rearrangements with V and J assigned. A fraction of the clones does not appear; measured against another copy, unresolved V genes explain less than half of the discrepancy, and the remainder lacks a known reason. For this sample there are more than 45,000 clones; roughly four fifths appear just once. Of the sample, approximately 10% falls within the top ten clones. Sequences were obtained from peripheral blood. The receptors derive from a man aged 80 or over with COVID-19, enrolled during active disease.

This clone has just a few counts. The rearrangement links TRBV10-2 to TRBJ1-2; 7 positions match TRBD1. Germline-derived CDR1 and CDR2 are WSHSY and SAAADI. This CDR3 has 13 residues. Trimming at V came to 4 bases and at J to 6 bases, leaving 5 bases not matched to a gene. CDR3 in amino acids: CASSVDRAHGYTF. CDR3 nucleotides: TGCGCCAGCAGTGTCGACAGGGCCCATGGCTACACCTTC.

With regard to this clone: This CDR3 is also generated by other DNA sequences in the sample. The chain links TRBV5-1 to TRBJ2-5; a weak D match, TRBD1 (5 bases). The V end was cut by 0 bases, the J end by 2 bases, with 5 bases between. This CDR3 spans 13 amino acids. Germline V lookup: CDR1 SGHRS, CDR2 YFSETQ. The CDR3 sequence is CASSLGQQETQYF. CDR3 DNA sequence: TGCGCCAGCAGCTTGGGACAGCAAGAGACCCAGTACTTC.

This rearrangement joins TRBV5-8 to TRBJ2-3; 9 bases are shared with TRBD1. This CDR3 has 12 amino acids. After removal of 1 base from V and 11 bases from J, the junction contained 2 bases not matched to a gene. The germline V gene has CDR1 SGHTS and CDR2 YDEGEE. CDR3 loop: CASSLRGQGQYF. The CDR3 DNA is TGTGCCAGCAGCTTGCGGGGACAGGGGCAGTATTTT.

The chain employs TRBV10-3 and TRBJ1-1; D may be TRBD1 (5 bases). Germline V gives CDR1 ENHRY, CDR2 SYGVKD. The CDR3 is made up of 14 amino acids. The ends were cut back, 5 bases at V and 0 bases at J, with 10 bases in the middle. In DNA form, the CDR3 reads TGTGCCATCAGTTCACGACAGATGAACACTGAAGCTTTCTTT. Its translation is CAISSRQMNTEAFF.

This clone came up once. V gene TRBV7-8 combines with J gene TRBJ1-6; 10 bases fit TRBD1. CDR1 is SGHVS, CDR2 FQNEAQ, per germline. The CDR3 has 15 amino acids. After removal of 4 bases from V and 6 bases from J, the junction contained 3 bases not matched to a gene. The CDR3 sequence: CASSWGQGFNSPLHF. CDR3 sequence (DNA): TGTGCCAGCAGCTGGGGACAGGGGTTTAATTCACCCCTCCACTTT.

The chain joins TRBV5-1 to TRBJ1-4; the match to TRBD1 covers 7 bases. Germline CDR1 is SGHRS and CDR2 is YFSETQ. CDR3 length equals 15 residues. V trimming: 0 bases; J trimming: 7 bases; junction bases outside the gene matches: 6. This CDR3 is CASSLAEGAGEKLFF. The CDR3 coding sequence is TGCGCCAGCAGCTTGGCCGAGGGGGCGGGTGAAAAACTGTTTTTT.

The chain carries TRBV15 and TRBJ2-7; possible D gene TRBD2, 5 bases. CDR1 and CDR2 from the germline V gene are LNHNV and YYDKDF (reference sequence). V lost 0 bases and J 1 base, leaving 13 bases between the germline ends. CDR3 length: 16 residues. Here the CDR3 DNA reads TGTGCCACCAGCAGAGATCGGGGAGTGGGGTCCTACGAGCAGTACGTC. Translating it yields CATSRDRGVGSYEQYV.